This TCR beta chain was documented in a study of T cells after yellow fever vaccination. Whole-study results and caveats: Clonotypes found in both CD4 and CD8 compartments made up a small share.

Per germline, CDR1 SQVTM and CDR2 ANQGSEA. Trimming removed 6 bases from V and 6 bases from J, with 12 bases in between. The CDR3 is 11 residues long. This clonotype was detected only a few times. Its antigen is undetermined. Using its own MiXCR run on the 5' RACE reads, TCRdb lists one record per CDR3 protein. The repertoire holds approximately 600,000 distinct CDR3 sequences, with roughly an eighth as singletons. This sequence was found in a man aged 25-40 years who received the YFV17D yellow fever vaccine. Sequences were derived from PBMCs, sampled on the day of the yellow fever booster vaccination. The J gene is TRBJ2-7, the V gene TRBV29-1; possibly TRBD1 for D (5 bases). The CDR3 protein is CSVRSGLEQYF. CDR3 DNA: TGCAGCGTCCGGTCAGGGCTCGAGCAGTACTTC.